This is a list of T cell receptor beta chains from one sample in a study of cytomegalovirus exposure and HLA in healthy donors. Assay used: immunoSEQ multiplex PCR; TCRdb lists only in-frame clones, some missing. In the table there are 200,000 to 250,000 clones, around 73% of which are singletons. The sequencing sample was made of PBMCs. The receptors come from a male donor in good health and CMV-seronegative. The CDR3 runs from the conserved cysteine through the conserved F or W. A D gene is named only where the DNA matches it firmly. Clone size is given for some rows only: seen once, a few or many times, or a class if the clone is expanded.

TRBJ2-5,-,TRBV4-2,-,CASSQDWGGETQYF,TGTGCCAGCAGCCAAGATTGGGGCGGAGAGACCCAGTACTTC
TRBJ2-2,-,TRBV7-9,TRBD1,CASSNRTGGTTGELFF,TGTGCCAGCAGCAACCGGACAGGGGGGACCACCGGGGAGCTGTTTTTT
TRBJ2-1,-,TRBV5-4,-,CASSLYVLGKGEQFF,TGTGCCAGCAGCTTGTATGTACTAGGGAAAGGTGAGCAGTTCTTC
TRBJ1-4,-,TRBV5-4,-,CASSFDGANEKLFF,TGTGCCAGCAGCTTCGACGGAGCTAATGAAAAACTGTTTTTT
TRBJ2-1,-,TRBV27,-,CASSLVGAYNEQFF,TGTGCCAGCAGTTTAGTGGGAGCCTACAATGAGCAGTTCTTC
TRBJ1-1,-,TRBV19,-,CASTTMGGRTEAFF,TGTGCCAGTACCACCATGGGGGGAAGGACTGAAGCTTTCTTT
TRBJ2-7,-,TRBV6-1,-,CASSAFSGGTGSAYEQYF,TGTGCCAGCAGTGCTTTCTCTGGAGGTACAGGGTCCGCCTACGAGCAGTACTTC
TRBJ1-1,-,TRBV19,-,CASFLRNRQGTTEAFF,TGTGCCAGTTTCCTCAGAAACAGGCAGGGAACCACTGAAGCTTTCTTT
TRBJ2-1,few,TRBV7-9,TRBD2,CASRLAGSSYNEQFF,TGTGCCAGCAGGCTAGCGGGAAGCTCCTACAATGAGCAGTTCTTC
TRBJ2-5,-,TRBV5-1,TRBD1,CASSSGGGQETQYF,TGCGCCAGCAGCTCAGGGGGTGGACAAGAGACCCAGTACTTC